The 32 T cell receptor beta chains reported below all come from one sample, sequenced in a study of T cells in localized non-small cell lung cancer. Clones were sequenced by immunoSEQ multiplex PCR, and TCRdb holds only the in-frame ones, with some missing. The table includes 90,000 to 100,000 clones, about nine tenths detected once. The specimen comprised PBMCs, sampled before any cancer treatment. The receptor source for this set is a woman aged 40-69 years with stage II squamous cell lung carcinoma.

The CDR3 bases are TGTGCCAGCAGCTCCCGGGTCAGAGGATACGAGCAGTACTTC. Translating it yields CASSSRVRGYEQYF. This chain joins TRBV13 and TRBJ2-7, with D unresolved. This CDR3 has 14 residues. In germline, CDR1 is PRHDT, CDR2 FYEKMQ (reference sequence). Trimming cost V 4 bases and J 4 bases, with 14 bases left between them.

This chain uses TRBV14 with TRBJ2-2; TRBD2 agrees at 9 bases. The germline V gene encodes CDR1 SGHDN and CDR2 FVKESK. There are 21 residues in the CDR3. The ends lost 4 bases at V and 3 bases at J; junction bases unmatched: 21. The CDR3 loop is CASSRKYGWSGTSIDTGELFF. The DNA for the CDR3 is TGTGCCAGCAGCCGCAAATACGGGTGGTCCGGGACTAGCATTGACACCGGGGAGCTGTTTTTT.

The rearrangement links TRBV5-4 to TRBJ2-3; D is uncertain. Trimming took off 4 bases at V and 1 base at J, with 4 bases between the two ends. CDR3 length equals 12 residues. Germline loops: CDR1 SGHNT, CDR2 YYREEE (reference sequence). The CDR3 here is CASSPRTDTQYF. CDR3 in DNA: TGTGCCAGCAGCCCTCGCACAGATACGCAGTATTTT.

The DNA for the CDR3 is TGTGCCAGCAGACAGGGGGCCAATATCTACGAGCAGTACTTC. Amino acids: CASRQGANIYEQYF. The chain links TRBV6-1 to TRBJ2-7; 9 bases are a match to TRBD1. Looked up from germline, CDR1 is MNHNS and CDR2 is SASEGT. CDR3 size: 14 residues. Unmatched junction bases numbered 6, after V lost 6 bases and J lost 3 bases.

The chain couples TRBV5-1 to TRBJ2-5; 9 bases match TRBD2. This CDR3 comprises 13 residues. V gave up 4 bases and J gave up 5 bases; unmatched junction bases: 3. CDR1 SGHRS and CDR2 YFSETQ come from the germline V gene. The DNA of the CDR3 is TGCGCCAGCAGCCCGAGCGGGAGGGAGACCCAGTACTTC. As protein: CASSPSGRETQYF.

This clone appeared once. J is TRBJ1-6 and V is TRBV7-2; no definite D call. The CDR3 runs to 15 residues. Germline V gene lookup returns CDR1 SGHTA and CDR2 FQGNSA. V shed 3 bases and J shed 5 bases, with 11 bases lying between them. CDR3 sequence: CASSLGWSDNSPLHF. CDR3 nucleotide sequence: TGTGCCAGCAGCTTGGGGTGGTCAGATAATTCACCCCTCCACTTT.

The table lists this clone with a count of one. In DNA form, the CDR3 reads TGTGCCACCCTCAGTGAGGGGGCCCGCGGGCCCCAGCATTTT. Translating it yields CATLSEGARGPQHF. The rearrangement joins TRBV10-3 to TRBJ1-5, with 7 bases identical to TRBD1. Germline-derived CDR1 and CDR2 are ENHRY and SYGVKD. The CDR3 runs 14 residues. The V and J ends lost 10 bases and 9 bases, in that order; junction bases with no gene match: 15.

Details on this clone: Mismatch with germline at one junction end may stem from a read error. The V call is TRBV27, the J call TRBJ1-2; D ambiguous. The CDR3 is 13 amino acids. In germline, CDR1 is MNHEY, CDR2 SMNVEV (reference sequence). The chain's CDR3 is CASTPSLLYGYTF. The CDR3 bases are TGTGCCAGCACCCCCTCCCTCCTTTATGGTTACACCTTC.

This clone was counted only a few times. The CDR3 DNA sequence: TGTGCCAGTACTTCAGGCGCGAGCAATCAGCCCCAGCATTTT. This encodes CASTSGASNQPQHF. The rearrangement uses TRBV19 and TRBJ1-5; D is uncertain. The CDR3 runs 14 residues. Germline loops: CDR1 LNHDA, CDR2 SQIVND (reference sequence). V lost 7 bases to trimming and J lost 1 base, with 11 bases between them.

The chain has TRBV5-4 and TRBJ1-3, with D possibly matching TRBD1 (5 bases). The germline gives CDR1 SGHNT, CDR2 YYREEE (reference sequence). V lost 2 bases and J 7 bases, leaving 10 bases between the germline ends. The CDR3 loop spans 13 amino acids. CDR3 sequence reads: CASSLGQVNTIYF. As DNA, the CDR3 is TGTGCCAGCAGCTTAGGACAAGTTAACACCATATATTTT.

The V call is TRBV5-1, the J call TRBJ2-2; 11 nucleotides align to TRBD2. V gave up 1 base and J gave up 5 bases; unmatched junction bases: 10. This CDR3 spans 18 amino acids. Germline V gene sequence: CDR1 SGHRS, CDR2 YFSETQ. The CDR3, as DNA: TGCGCCAGCAGCTTGATGCTAGCGGGGGGCCCTTCGACCGGGGAGCTGTTTTTT. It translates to CASSLMLAGGPSTGELFF.

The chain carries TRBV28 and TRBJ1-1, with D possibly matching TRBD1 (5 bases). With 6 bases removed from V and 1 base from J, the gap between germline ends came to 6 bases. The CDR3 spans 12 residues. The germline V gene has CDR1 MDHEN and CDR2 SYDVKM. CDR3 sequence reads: CASRDTNTEAFF. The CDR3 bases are TGTGCCAGCAGGGACACGAACACTGAAGCTTTCTTT. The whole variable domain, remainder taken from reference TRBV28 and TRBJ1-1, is DVKVTQSSRYLVKRTGEKVFLECVQDMDHENMFWYRQDPGLGLRLIYFSYDVKMKEKGDIPEGYSVSREKKERFSLILESASTNQTSMYLCASRDTNTEAFFGQGTRLTVV.

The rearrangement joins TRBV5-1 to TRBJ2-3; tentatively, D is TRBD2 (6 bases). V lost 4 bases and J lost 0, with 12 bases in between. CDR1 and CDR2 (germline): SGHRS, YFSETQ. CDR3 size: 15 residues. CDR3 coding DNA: TGCGCCAGCAGCATGGACTACACTAGCACAGATACGCAGTATTTT. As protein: CASSMDYTSTDTQYF.

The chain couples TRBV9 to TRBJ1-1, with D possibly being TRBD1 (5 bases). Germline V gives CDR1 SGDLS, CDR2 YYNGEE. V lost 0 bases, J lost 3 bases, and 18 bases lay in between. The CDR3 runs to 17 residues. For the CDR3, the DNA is TGTGCCAGCAGCGTAGGTGGCAGGGAAAGAGGGGACACTGAAGCTTTCTTT. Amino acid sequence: CASSVGGRERGDTEAFF.

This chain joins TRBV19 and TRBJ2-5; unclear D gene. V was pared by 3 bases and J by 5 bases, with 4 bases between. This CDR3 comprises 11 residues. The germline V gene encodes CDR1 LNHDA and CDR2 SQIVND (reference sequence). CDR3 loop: CASSIEETQYF. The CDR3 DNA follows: TGTGCCAGTAGTATCGAGGAGACCCAGTACTTC.

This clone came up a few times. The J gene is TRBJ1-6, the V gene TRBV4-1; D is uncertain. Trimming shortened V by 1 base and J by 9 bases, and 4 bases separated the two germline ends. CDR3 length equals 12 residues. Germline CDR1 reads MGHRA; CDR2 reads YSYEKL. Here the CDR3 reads CASSQGPSPLHF. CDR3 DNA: TGCGCCAGCAGCCAAGGGCCTTCACCCCTCCACTTT.

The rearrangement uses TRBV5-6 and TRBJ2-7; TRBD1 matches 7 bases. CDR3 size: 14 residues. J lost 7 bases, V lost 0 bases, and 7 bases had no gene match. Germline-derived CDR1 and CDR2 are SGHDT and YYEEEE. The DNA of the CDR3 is TGTGCCAGCAGCTTGGGACAGGGTTGGAGGGAGCAGTACTTC. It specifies CASSLGQGWREQYF.

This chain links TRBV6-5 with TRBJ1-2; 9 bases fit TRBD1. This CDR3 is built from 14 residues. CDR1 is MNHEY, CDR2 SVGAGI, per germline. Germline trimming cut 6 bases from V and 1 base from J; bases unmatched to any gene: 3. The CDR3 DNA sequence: TGTGCCAGCAGGGGGACAGGGAATAACTATGGCTACACCTTC. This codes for CASRGTGNNYGYTF.

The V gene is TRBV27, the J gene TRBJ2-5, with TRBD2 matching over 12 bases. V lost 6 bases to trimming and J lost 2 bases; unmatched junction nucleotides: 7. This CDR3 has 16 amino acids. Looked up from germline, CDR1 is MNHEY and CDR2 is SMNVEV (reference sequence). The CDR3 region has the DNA TGTGCCAGCAGCTCGACCGGACTAGCGGGGCAAGAGACCCAGTACTTC. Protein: CASSSTGLAGQETQYF.

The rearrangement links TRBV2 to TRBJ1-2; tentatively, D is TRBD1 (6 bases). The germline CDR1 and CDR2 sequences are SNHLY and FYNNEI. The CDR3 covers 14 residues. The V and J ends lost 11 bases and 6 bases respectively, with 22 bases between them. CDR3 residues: CAGVPDRPINGYTF. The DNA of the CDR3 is TGTGCCGGCGTTCCGGACAGACCTATTAATGGCTACACCTTC. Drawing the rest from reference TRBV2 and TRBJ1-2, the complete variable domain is EPEVTQTPSHQVTQMGQEVILRCVPISNHLYFYWYRQILGQKVEFLVSFYNNEISEKSEIFDDQFSVERPDGSNFTLKIRSTKLEDSAMYFCAGVPDRPINGYTFGSGTRLTVV.

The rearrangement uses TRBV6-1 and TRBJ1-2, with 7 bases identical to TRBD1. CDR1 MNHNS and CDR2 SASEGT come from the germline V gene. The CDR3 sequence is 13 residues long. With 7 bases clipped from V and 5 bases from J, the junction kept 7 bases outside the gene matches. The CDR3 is CASTERGPYGYTF. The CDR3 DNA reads TGTGCCAGCACCGAAAGGGGGCCGTATGGCTACACCTTC.

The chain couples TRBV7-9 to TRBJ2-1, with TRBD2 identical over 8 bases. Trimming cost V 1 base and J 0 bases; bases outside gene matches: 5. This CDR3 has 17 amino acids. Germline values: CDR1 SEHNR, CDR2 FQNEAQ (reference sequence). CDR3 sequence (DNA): TGTGCCAGCAGCTTAGTGGTAGCGGGGTCCTCCTACAATGAGCAGTTCTTC. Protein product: CASSLVVAGSSYNEQFF.

CDR3 DNA: TGTGCCAGCAGTGAAGGGGGGGATACGCAGTATTTT. It is translated as CASSEGGDTQYF. V usage is TRBV6-1 and J usage is TRBJ2-3; perhaps D is TRBD1 or TRBD2 (5 bases each). CDR3 length equals 12 residues. The V gene's germline CDR1 is MNHNS and CDR2 SASEGT. V was shortened by 1 base and J by 6 bases, with 5 bases between the two germline ends.

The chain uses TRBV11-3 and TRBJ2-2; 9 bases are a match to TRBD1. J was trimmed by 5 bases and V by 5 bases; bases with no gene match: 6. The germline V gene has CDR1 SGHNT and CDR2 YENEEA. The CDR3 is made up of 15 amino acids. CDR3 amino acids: CASSRQTGGTGELFF. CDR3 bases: TGTGCCAGCAGCCGTCAGACAGGGGGGACCGGGGAGCTGTTTTTT.

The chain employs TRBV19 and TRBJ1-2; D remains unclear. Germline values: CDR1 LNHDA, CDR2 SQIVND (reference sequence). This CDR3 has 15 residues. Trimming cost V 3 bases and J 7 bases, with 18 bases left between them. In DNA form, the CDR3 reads TGTGCCAGTAGTATCGCGTCATCCCCTGATCCTGGCTACACCTTC. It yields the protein CASSIASSPDPGYTF.

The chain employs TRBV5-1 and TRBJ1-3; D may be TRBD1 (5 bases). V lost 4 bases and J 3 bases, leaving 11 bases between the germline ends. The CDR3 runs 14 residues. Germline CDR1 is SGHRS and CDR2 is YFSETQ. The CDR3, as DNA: TGCGCCAGCAGCGCTGGGGGTGGTGGAAACACCATATATTTT. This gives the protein CASSAGGGGNTIYF.

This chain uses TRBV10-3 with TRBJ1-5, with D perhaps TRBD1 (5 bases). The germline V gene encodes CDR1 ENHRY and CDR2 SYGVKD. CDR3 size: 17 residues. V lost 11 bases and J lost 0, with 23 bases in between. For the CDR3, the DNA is TGTGCCGCACCTAGACAGAAGAATAATTATAGCAATCAGCCCCAGCATTTT. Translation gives CAAPRQKNNYSNQPQHF.

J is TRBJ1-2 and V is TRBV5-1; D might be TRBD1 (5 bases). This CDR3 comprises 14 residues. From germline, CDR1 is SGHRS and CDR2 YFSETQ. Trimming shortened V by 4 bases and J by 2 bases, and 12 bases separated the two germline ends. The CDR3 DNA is TGCGCCAGCAGCCACGCAGGGTCAAACTATGGCTACACCTTC. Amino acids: CASSHAGSNYGYTF.

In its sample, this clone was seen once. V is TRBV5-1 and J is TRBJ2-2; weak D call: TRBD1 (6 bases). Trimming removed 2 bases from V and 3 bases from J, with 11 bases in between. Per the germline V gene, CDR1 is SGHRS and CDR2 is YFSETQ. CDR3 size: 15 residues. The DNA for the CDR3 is TGCGCCAGCAGCTTCAAGGGGGTTGACACCGGGGAGCTGTTTTTT. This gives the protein CASSFKGVDTGELFF. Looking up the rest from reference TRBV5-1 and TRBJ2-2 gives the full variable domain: KAGVTQTPRYLIKTRGQQVTLSCSPISGHRSVSWYQQTPGQGLQFLFEYFSETQRNKGNFPGRFSGRQFSNSRSEMNVSTLELGDSALYLCASSFKGVDTGELFFGEGSRLTVL.

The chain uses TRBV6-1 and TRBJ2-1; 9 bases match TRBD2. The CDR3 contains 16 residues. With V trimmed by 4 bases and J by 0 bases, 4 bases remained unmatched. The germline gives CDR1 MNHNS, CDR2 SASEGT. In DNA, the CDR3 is TGTGCCAGCAGTGGGGGACTAGCCCTCTCCTACAATGAGCAGTTCTTC. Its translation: CASSGGLALSYNEQFF.

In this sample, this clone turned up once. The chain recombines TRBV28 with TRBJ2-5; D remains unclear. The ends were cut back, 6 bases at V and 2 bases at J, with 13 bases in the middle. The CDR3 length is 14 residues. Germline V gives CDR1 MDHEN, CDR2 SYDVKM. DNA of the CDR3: TGTGCCAGCAGGTCCGGTGGGGTTCAAGAGACCCAGTACTTC. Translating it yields CASRSGGVQETQYF.

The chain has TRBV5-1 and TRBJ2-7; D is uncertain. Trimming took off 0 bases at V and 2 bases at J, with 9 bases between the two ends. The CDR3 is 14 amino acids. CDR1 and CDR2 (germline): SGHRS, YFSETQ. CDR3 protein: CASSLGPSPYEQYF. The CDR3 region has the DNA TGCGCCAGCAGCTTGGGACCGAGCCCCTACGAGCAGTACTTC.